The 3 T cell receptor beta chains given below trace back to one sample, sequenced in a study of cytomegalovirus exposure and HLA in healthy donors. Use of 60 Vbeta and 13 Jbeta primers characterized the PCR. Profiled with immunoSEQ multiplex PCR; TCRdb holds only in-frame clones, not every one. The sample contains about 160,000 clones, 80% to 90% of which appear only once. Sequencing was done on a sample of PBMCs. These TCRs come from a man aged 18 to 29 in good health and CMV-seropositive.

Worth noting for this clone: Additional DNA sequences in this sample encode the identical CDR3. V and J are TRBV5-1 and TRBJ2-7, with 8 nucleotides matching TRBD1. Germline V gene lookup returns CDR1 SGHRS and CDR2 YFSETQ. Unmatched junction bases numbered 3, after V lost 2 bases and J lost 2 bases. This CDR3 is built from 14 residues. This CDR3 reads CASSLGQGAYEQYF. In DNA, the CDR3 is TGCGCCAGCAGCTTAGGACAGGGAGCCTACGAGCAGTACTTC.

The chain employs TRBV11-2 and TRBJ1-1, with D possibly being TRBD1 (5 bases). The CDR3 has 13 residues. Germline lookup yields CDR1 SGHAT and CDR2 FQNNGV. V shed 0 bases and J shed 5 bases, with 7 bases lying between them. As DNA, the CDR3 is TGTGCCAGCAGCTTAGATGCAGGGACTGAAGCTTTCTTT. Amino acid sequence: CASSLDAGTEAFF.

The chain carries TRBV6-1 and TRBJ2-1; 11 nucleotides line up with TRBD2. The CDR3 has 15 residues. Per germline, CDR1 MNHNS and CDR2 SASEGT. The ends lost 4 bases at V and 6 bases at J; junction bases unmatched: 5. The chain's CDR3 is CASSGRTSGLNEQFF. CDR3 nucleotide sequence: TGTGCCAGCAGTGGACGGACTAGCGGGCTCAATGAGCAGTTCTTC.